This record covers a single T cell receptor (beta chain). This sample was taken from a study of blood T cell repertoires in COVID-19. Background on the study: Sources were T cells, B-cell-depleted T cells, or PBMCs; the material itself was cDNA or gDNA.

CDR1 is ENHRY and CDR2 is SYGVKD in the germline V gene. CDR3 size: 16 residues. Deletions cut 3 bases from V and 0 bases from J, with 12 bases between. How the authors handled the data: The authors estimated nucleated cell counts from reference gene primer amplification. Only in-frame clones appear in the TCRdb table, and some are missing; sequencing was by immunoSEQ multiplex PCR. That table furnishes V, J and clone size, whereas the DNA furnished D and trimming. The sample shows over 200,000 clones, about 80% of them seen only once. This sequence originates from an elderly woman with acute or convalescent COVID-19. Input material: peripheral blood. V and J are TRBV10-3 and TRBJ1-3; possible D gene TRBD1, 6 bases. The CDR3 spells CAISDLTGLSGNTIYF. For the CDR3, the DNA is TGTGCCATCAGTGACCTGACAGGCCTCTCTGGAAACACCATATATTTT.